What follows is one TCR beta chain and its context. Its antigen is not known. The whole isolated RNA underwent reverse transcription, so sequencing captured expressed TCRB transcripts. Profiled with immunoSEQ multiplex PCR; TCRdb holds only in-frame clones, not every one. The sample contains some 270,000 clones, about 11% of which appear only once. These data belong to a study of beta chain features in type 1 diabetes. Whole-study findings and limits: At VDJ recombination sites, type 1 diabetes patients had fewer insertions and more deleted nucleotides. Researchers report that Type 1 diabetes patients had moderately but significantly shorter TCRB CDR3s across all four CD4+ subsets. TCRB rearrangement may or may not be influenced by HLA type; here this remained unresolved.

The material sequenced was naive CD4+ T cells from blood. The TCR was taken from a man aged 30 to 39 with type 1 diabetes.

As DNA, the CDR3 is TGTGCCAGCAGCCGCACCCGACAGGGACGCACTGAAGCTTTCTTT. Its protein product is CASSRTRQGRTEAFF. The chain links TRBV2 to TRBJ1-1; 7 bases fit TRBD1. Germline V CDR1 and CDR2: SNHLY, FYNNEI. The V and J ends lost 6 bases and 4 bases, in that order; junction bases with no gene match: 11. CDR3 length equals 15 residues.